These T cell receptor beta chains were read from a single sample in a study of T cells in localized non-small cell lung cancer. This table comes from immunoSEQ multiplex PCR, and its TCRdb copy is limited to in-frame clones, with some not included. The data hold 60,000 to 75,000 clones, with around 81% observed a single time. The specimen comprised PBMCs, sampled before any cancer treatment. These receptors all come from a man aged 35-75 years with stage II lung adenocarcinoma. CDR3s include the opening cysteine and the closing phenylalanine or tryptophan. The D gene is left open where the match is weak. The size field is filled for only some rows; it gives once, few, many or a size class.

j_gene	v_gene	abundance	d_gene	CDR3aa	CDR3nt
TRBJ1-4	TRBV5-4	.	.	CASSLGPGVEEKLFF	TGTGCCAGCAGCTTGGGTCCGGGGGTTGAAGAAAAACTGTTTTTT
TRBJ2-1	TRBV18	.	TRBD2	CASSPSVDSGSSYNEQFF	TGTGCCAGCTCACCATCCGTGGATAGCGGGAGCTCCTACAATGAGCAGTTCTTC
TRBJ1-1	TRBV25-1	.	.	CASSGPGLTTEAFF	TGTGCCAGCAGTGGCCCCGGGCTAACCACTGAAGCTTTCTTT
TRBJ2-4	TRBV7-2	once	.	CASSYGWSKNIQYF	TGTGCCAGCAGCTACGGTTGGTCCAAAAACATTCAGTACTTC
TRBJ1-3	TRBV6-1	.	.	CASSDGGSSGNTIYF	TGTGCCAGCAGTGACGGAGGGAGCTCTGGAAACACCATATATTTT
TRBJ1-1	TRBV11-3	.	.	CASSLEERTEAFF	TGTGCCAGCAGCTTAGAAGAGAGGACTGAAGCTTTCTTT
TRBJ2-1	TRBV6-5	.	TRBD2	CASRLSGNHNEQFF	TGTGCCAGCAGACTTAGCGGGAATCACAATGAGCAGTTCTTC
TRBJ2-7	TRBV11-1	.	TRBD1	CASSSGTGGYEQYF	TGTGCCAGCAGCTCCGGGACAGGGGGCTACGAGCAGTACTTC
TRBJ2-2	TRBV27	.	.	CASSLREAITGELFF	TGTGCCAGCAGTTTGAGGGAGGCCATCACCGGGGAGCTGTTTTTT
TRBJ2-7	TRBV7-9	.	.	CASSHESYEQYF	TGTGCCAGCAGCCACGAATCCTACGAGCAGTACTTC
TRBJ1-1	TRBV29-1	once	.	CSGGQNTEAFF	TGCAGCGGTGGACAGAACACTGAAGCTTTCTTT
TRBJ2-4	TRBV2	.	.	CASSEYREAKNIQYF	TGTGCCAGCAGTGAGTACAGGGAGGCCAAAAACATTCAGTACTTC
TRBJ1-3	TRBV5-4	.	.	CASSPEAAGNTIYF	TGTGCCAGCAGCCCGGAGGCTGCCGGAAACACCATATATTTT
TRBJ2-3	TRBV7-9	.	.	CASSLPSTDTQYF	TGTGCCAGCAGCCTTCCCAGCACAGATACGCAGTATTTT
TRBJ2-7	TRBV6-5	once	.	CASSYSGEQYF	TGTGCCAGCAGTTACTCGGGCGAGCAGTACTTC
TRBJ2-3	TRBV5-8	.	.	CASSRRGGALDTQYF	TGTGCCAGCAGCCGTCGCGGAGGGGCACTAGATACGCAGTATTTT
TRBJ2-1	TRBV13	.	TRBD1	CASSERTGGQFF	TGTGCCAGCAGCGAGCGGACAGGGGGACAGTTCTTC
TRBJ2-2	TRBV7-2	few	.	CASSPREAGELFF	TGTGCCAGCAGTCCTCGGGAAGCGGGGGAGCTGTTTTTT
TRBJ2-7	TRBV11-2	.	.	CASSLTYEQYF	TGTGCCAGCAGCCTCACCTACGAGCAGTACTTC
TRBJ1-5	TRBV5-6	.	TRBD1	CASSVGQLNQPQHF	TGTGCCAGCAGCGTGGGACAGCTAAATCAGCCCCAGCATTTT
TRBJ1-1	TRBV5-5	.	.	CASSSSTGFLEAFF	TGTGCCAGCAGCTCCTCGACAGGCTTTCTCGAAGCTTTCTTT
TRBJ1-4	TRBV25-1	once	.	CASSDSAVTNEKLFF	TGTGCCAGCAGTGATTCTGCGGTAACTAATGAAAAACTGTTTTTT
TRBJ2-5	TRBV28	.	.	CASSSGQDQETQYF	TGTGCCAGCAGTTCCGGGCAGGATCAAGAGACCCAGTACTTC
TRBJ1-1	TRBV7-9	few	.	CASSLSGNTEAFF	TGTGCCAGCAGCTTATCAGGGAACACTGAAGCTTTCTTT
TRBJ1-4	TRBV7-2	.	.	CASSLYGTNEKLFF	TGTGCCAGCAGCTTATACGGTACTAATGAAAAACTGTTTTTT
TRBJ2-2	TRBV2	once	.	CASYSPQGGSTGELFF	TGTGCCAGCTATTCCCCACAGGGCGGGAGCACCGGGGAGCTGTTTTTT
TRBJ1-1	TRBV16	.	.	CASSPNGRGEAFF	TGTGCCAGCAGCCCCAATGGACGCGGCGAAGCTTTCTTT
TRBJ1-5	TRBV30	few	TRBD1	CAWSVGQGGNQPQHF	TGTGCCTGGAGTGTCGGACAGGGAGGGAATCAGCCCCAGCATTTT
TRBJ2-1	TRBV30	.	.	CAWSGPADNEQFF	TGTGCCTGGAGTGGGCCAGCGGACAATGAGCAGTTCTTC
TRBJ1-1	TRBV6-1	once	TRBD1	CASSENRGYTEAFF	TGTGCCAGCAGTGAGAACAGGGGGTACACTGAAGCTTTCTTT
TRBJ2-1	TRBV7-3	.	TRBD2	CASSLSYRGLAGMGYNEQFF	TGTGCCAGCAGCTTATCGTATAGGGGGCTAGCGGGAATGGGCTACAATGAGCAGTTCTTC
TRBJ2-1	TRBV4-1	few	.	CASSQVGSSYNEQFF	TGCGCCAGCAGCCAAGTGGGGAGCTCCTACAATGAGCAGTTCTTC
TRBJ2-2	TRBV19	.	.	CASSPSGTGELFF	TGTGCCAGCTCCCCCAGTGGCACCGGGGAGCTGTTTTTT
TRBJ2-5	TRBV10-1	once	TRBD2	CASSGSSGGQETQYF	TGCGCCAGCAGTGGATCTAGCGGAGGCCAAGAGACCCAGTACTTC
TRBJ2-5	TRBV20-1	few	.	CSVLEAATQYF	TGCAGTGTTTTAGAGGCGGCGACCCAGTACTTC
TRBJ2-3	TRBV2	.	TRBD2	CASSQSGLAGVGDTQYF	TGTGCCAGCAGCCAGTCTGGACTAGCGGGAGTAGGAGATACGCAGTATTTT
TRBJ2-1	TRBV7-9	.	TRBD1	CASSLAQQGYNEQFF	TGTGCCAGCAGCTTAGCCCAACAGGGGTACAATGAGCAGTTCTTC
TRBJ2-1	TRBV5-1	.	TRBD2	CASSLSSGTTNEQFF	TGCGCCAGCAGCCTGTCTAGCGGGACTACCAATGAGCAGTTCTTC
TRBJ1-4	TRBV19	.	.	CASRSDVTTNEKLFF	TGTGCCAGTAGAAGCGACGTTACAACTAATGAAAAACTGTTTTTT
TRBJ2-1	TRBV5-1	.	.	CASSSDPQSSYNEQFF	TGCGCCAGCAGCTCGGACCCTCAGAGCTCCTACAATGAGCAGTTCTTC
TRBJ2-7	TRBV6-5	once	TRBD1	CASNQQGVPYEQYF	TGTGCCAGCAACCAGCAGGGGGTCCCCTACGAGCAGTACTTC
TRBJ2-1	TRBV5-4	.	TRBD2	CASSLALTSEYNEQFF	TGTGCCAGCAGCTTGGCCTTGACTAGCGAGTACAATGAGCAGTTCTTC
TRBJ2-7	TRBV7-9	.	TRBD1	CASSFRTGRDEQYF	TGTGCCAGCAGCTTTCGGACAGGGAGAGACGAGCAGTACTTC
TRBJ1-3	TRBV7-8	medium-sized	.	CASSFEGGSGNTIYF	TGTGCCAGCAGCTTTGAGGGCGGCTCTGGAAACACCATATATTTT
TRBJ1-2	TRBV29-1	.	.	CSSGSPSNYGYTF	TGCAGCTCCGGCAGCCCTTCTAACTATGGCTACACCTTC
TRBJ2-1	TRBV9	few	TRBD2	CASSVDKREVDNEQFF	TGTGCCAGCAGCGTAGATAAGCGGGAGGTGGACAATGAGCAGTTCTTC
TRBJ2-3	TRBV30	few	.	CAWTGDYLFTDTQYF	TGTGCCTGGACCGGCGACTACTTATTCACAGATACGCAGTATTTT
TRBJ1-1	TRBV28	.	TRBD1	CASSHYFRQGENTEAFF	TGTGCCAGCAGTCACTACTTCCGACAGGGGGAGAACACTGAAGCTTTCTTT
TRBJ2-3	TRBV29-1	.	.	CSVGGRGTDTQYF	TGCAGCGTTGGAGGTAGGGGTACAGATACGCAGTATTTT
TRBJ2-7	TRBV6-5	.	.	CATSRDGSLEQYF	TGTGCCACATCCAGGGACGGTTCTCTCGAGCAGTACTTC
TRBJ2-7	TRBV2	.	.	CASSDGAGLMQPGNGF	TGTGCCAGCAGTGACGGGGCGGGCCTCATGCAACCTGGGAATGGTTTC
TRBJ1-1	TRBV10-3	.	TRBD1	CAITRDRLNTEAFF	TGTGCCATCACCCGGGACAGACTGAACACTGAAGCTTTCTTT
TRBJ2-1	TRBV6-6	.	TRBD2	CASSFRPGLAANEQFF	TGTGCCAGCAGTTTCCGACCGGGACTAGCGGCCAATGAGCAGTTCTTC
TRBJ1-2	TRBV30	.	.	CAWGLRSLSF	TGTGCCTGGGGATTAAGGAGTTTGAGCTTC